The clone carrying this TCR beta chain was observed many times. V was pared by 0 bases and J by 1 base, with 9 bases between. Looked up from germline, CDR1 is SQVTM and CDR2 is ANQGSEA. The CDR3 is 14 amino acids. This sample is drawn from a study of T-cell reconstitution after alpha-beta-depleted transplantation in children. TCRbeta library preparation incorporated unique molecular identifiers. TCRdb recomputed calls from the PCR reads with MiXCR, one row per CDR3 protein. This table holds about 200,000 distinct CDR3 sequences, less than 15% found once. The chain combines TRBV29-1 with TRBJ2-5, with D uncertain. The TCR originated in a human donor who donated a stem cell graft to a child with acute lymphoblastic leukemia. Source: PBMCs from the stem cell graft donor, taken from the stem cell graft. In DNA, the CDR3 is TGCAGCGTTGAAGATCGCGGAATCCAAGAGACCCAGTACTTC. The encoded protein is CSVEDRGIQETQYF.